The clone carrying this T cell receptor (beta chain) appeared a single time. The antigen is undetermined. TCRdb redid the calling of the 5' RACE reads with MiXCR, one entry per CDR3 protein. The sample lists more than 60,000 distinct CDR3 sequences, about 13% occurring once. V was trimmed by 8 bases and J by 4 bases, leaving 24 bases between them. Looked up from germline, CDR1 is MNHNS and CDR2 is SASEGT. The length of the CDR3 is 16 residues. The sample comes from a study of early T cells in non-severe SARS-CoV-2 infection. Overall study findings and caveats: Matching results from VDJdb favored anti-spike CD8 responses, leaving private and CD4 specificities undetected.

The chain recombines TRBV6-1 with TRBJ2-7, with D perhaps given as TRBD1 or TRBD2 (5 bases each). Input material: whole blood. The TCR comes from an adult who was a healthcare worker with PCR-confirmed SARS-CoV-2 infection or an uninfected control (not recorded which). CDR3: CASERNLPGRNYEQYF. The CDR3 DNA sequence: TGTGCCAGCGAACGAAACCTACCGGGACGGAATTACGAGCAGTACTTC.